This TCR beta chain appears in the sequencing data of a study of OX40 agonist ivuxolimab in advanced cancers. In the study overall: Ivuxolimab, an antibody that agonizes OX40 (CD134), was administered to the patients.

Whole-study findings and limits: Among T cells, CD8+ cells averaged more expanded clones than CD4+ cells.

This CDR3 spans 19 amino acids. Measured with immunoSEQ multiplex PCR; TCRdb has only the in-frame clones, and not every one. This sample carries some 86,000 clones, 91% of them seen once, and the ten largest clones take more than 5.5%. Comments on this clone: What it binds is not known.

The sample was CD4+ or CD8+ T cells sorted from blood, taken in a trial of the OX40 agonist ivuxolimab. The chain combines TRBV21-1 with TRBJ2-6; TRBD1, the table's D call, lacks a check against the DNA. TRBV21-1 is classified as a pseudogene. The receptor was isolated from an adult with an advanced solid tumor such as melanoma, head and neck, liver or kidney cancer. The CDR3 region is CASSKPRDRASSGANVLTF. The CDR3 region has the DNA TGTGCCAGCAGCAAGCCCAGGGACAGGGCAAGCTCTGGGGCCAACGTCCTGACTTTC.